The 11 T cell receptor beta chains below were found in one sample sequenced in a study of shared clonotypes between healthy human individuals. Naive CD8 cells, CD45RO-negative and positively selected for CCR7, excluded terminally differentiated effector memory CD45RA+ cells. Profiled with immunoSEQ multiplex PCR; TCRdb holds only in-frame clones, not every one. The table lists about 700,000 clones, approximately 90% of them singletons, with about 24% in the top ten. What was sequenced was naive CD8+ T cells sorted from blood. Receptors originate from a man aged 25 to 45 in good health.

The rearrangement uses TRBV7-6 and TRBJ2-2; D is possibly TRBD2 (6 bases). The CDR3 is 14 amino acids. The germline V gene encodes CDR1 SGHVS and CDR2 FNYEAQ. Trimming pared 2 bases from V and 4 bases from J, leaving 8 bases between. The CDR3 spells CASSLSGPTGELFF. The CDR3 bases are TGTGCCAGCAGCTTAAGCGGGCCCACCGGGGAGCTGTTTTTT.

V and J are TRBV19 and TRBJ1-3, with a tentative D call TRBD1 (6 bases). V dropped 10 bases and J dropped 2 bases, with 21 bases sitting between them. CDR3 length: 16 residues. From germline, CDR1 is LNHDA and CDR2 SQIVND (reference sequence). The CDR3 region has the DNA TGTGCCACCGAACTACACCGGGACAAGCCTGGAAACACCATATATTTT. Its protein is CATELHRDKPGNTIYF.

The chain links TRBV9 to TRBJ2-2; D is possibly TRBD1 (6 bases). CDR1 SGDLS and CDR2 YYNGEE come from the germline V gene. The CDR3 length is 15 residues. The V gene lost 0 bases and the J gene lost 7 bases, with 13 bases spanning the gap. CDR3 protein: CASSVAGGGGGELFF. The CDR3 bases are TGTGCCAGCAGCGTAGCTGGGGGCGGAGGCGGGGAGCTGTTTTTT.

The CDR3 loop reads CASIRGFSGANVLTF. The CDR3 DNA follows: TGTGCCAGCATTCGGGGTTTCTCTGGGGCCAACGTCCTGACTTTC. V gene TRBV6-1 combines with J gene TRBJ2-6, with D perhaps TRBD2 (5 bases). This CDR3 has 15 residues. Between the trimmed V and J ends, which lost 7 bases and 0 bases, there was a span of 10 bases. CDR1 is MNHNS and CDR2 is SASEGT in the germline V gene.

The rearrangement links TRBV11-2 to TRBJ2-7; TRBD2 might be the D (6 bases). From germline, CDR1 is SGHAT and CDR2 FQNNGV. The CDR3 consists of 19 residues. Trimming took 3 bases from V and 4 from J, leaving 28 bases between them. This CDR3 is CASSLMGQGEFGGIYEQYF. DNA for the CDR3: TGTGCCAGCAGCTTGATGGGGCAGGGAGAGTTTGGGGGGATATACGAGCAGTACTTC. The entire variable domain, with the rest obtained from reference TRBV11-2 and TRBJ2-7, is as follows: EAGVAQSPRYKIIEKRQSVAFWCNPISGHATLYWYQQILGQGPKLLIQFQNNGVVDDSQLPKDRFSAERLKGVDSTLKIQPAKLEDSAVYLCASSLMGQGEFGGIYEQYFGPGTRLTVT.

CDR3 region: CASSIVAGTRNEQFF. For the CDR3, the DNA is TGTGCCAGTAGTATAGTGGCAGGAACAAGGAATGAGCAGTTCTTC. This chain links TRBV19 with TRBJ2-1; D uncertain. Trimming removed 1 base from V and 7 bases from J, with 14 bases in between. Germline V gives CDR1 LNHDA, CDR2 SQIVND (reference sequence). The CDR3 is made up of 15 amino acids.

CDR3 DNA: TGTGCCAGCAGCTTAGAAGGCAACAATGAGCAGTTCTTC. Amino acids: CASSLEGNNEQFF. The rearrangement links TRBV11-2 to TRBJ2-1; D is uncertain. The V end was cut by 0 bases, the J end by 5 bases, with 5 bases between. The CDR3 consists of 13 residues. Germline V gene lookup returns CDR1 SGHAT and CDR2 FQNNGV. Variable domain in full (rest from reference TRBV11-2 and TRBJ2-1): EAGVAQSPRYKIIEKRQSVAFWCNPISGHATLYWYQQILGQGPKLLIQFQNNGVVDDSQLPKDRFSAERLKGVDSTLKIQPAKLEDSAVYLCASSLEGNNEQFFGPGTRLTVL.

The CDR3 nucleotides read TGTGCCAGCAGTCTTTCGGGGGAGGGTCACTATGGCTACACCTTC. This encodes CASSLSGEGHYGYTF. This rearrangement joins TRBV28 to TRBJ1-2, with D possibly being TRBD1 (5 bases). The CDR3 is 15 residues long. Trimming removed 5 bases from V and 3 bases from J, with 16 bases in between. CDR1 and CDR2 (germline): MDHEN, SYDVKM.

The rearrangement links TRBV4-3 to TRBJ2-1; 12 bases fit TRBD2. Trimming removed 0 bases from V and 3 bases from J; junction bases left unmatched: 3. This CDR3 is built from 17 residues. Per the germline V gene, CDR1 is LGHNA and CDR2 is YSLEER. CDR3 sequence: CASSQDRTSGVYNEQFF. CDR3 coding DNA: TGCGCCAGCAGCCAAGATAGGACTAGCGGGGTCTACAATGAGCAGTTCTTC.

The CDR3 DNA reads as TGTGCCAGCAGTCAATACACCGGGGAGCTGTTTTTT. Its protein is CASSQYTGELFF. This rearrangement joins TRBV6-5 to TRBJ2-2, with D uncertain. Between the trimmed V and J ends, which lost 5 bases and 3 bases, there was a span of 4 bases. The CDR3 spans 12 residues. The germline V gene has CDR1 MNHEY and CDR2 SVGAGI.

This clone was observed a single time. The gene calls are TRBV19 and TRBJ2-3; possible D gene TRBD2, 6 bases. The CDR3 sequence is 17 residues long. V dropped 4 bases and J dropped 6 bases, with 23 bases sitting between them. Germline CDR1 reads LNHDA; CDR2 reads SQIVND (reference sequence). The CDR3 spells CASSTSQLATVGDTQYF. In DNA form, the CDR3 reads TGTGCCAGTAGTACTTCTCAACTAGCAACAGTAGGCGATACGCAGTATTTT.